The 29 T cell receptor beta chains listed next were all sequenced from one sample in a study of blood T cell repertoires in COVID-19. Some clones are missing from TCRdb's copy, which holds only in-frame ones; the method was immunoSEQ multiplex PCR. The top ten hold approximately 24% of the sample, which has some 88,000 clones, about four fifths seen once. The specimen was peripheral blood. The origin of the receptors is a human donor in a cohort sampled during active COVID-19.

This clone occurred many times. V and J are TRBV30 and TRBJ2-7; 10 bases line up with TRBD2. The CDR3 spans 14 residues. V lost 1 base and J lost 2; bases outside the gene matches: 2. The germline CDR1 and CDR2 sequences are GTSNPN and SVGIG (reference sequence). The CDR3 is CAWSGGLATYEQYF. Written as DNA, the CDR3 is TGTGCCTGGAGTGGGGGACTAGCGACCTACGAGCAGTACTTC.

The chain employs TRBV6-5 and TRBJ1-1; 8 bases line up with TRBD1. Looked up from germline, CDR1 is MNHEY and CDR2 is SVGAGI. CDR3 length: 13 residues. J lost 0 bases, V lost 10 bases, and 4 bases had no gene match. CDR3 residues: CATGQGLNTEAFF. The CDR3 DNA sequence: TGTGCCACAGGACAGGGTCTGAACACTGAAGCTTTCTTT.

CDR3 bases: TGTGCCAGCAGCTTGGGGGGGGCAAACGAGCAGTACTTC. It translates to CASSLGGANEQYF. This rearrangement joins TRBV7-8 to TRBJ2-7; tentative D call: TRBD2 (7 bases). V was cut by 3 bases and J by 5 bases, with 11 bases left in between. The CDR3 loop spans 13 amino acids. The germline gives CDR1 SGHVS, CDR2 FQNEAQ.

The chain joins TRBV7-9 to TRBJ2-1; 9 bases match TRBD2. The CDR3 covers 13 residues. CDR1 and CDR2 from the germline V gene are SEHNR and FQNEAQ (reference sequence). The junction had 3 bases not matched to a gene; V was cut back by 4 bases and J by 8 bases. CDR3 loop: CASSYRLADEQFF. The CDR3, as DNA: TGTGCCAGCAGCTACAGACTAGCGGATGAGCAGTTCTTC.

V usage is TRBV6-5 and J usage is TRBJ2-7, with TRBD1 matching over 7 bases. The CDR3 loop spans 15 amino acids. Trimming took 8 bases from V and 2 from J; bases not matched to a gene: 12. CDR1 and CDR2 from the germline V gene are MNHEY and SVGAGI. The CDR3: CASLDRVRYTYEQYF. CDR3 coding DNA: TGTGCCAGCCTAGACAGGGTACGATATACCTACGAGCAGTACTTC.

The chain has TRBV5-4 and TRBJ1-1; 9 nucleotides match TRBD1. The germline CDR1 and CDR2 sequences are SGHNT and YYREEE (reference sequence). CDR3 length: 14 amino acids. The V and J ends lost 3 bases and 2 bases, in that order; junction bases with no gene match: 2. CDR3 in DNA: TGTGCCAGCAGCTGGGGACAGGGAAACACTGAAGCTTTCTTT. It specifies CASSWGQGNTEAFF.

The V gene is TRBV12-5, the J gene TRBJ1-1; possibly TRBD1 for D (6 bases). V lost 4 bases and J lost 7, with 10 bases in between. This CDR3 has 12 residues. CDR1 is LGHNT, CDR2 FRNRAP, per germline. As DNA, the CDR3 is TGTGCTAGTGGTTCAACGGACAGTGAAGCTTTCTTT. Translating it yields CASGSTDSEAFF.

This clone was counted at least ten times. V and J are TRBV12-3 or TRBV12-4 and TRBJ1-6; D unclear. V lost 4 bases, J lost 7 bases, and 8 bases lay in between. The CDR3 is made up of 13 amino acids. The CDR3 nucleotides read TGTGCCAGCAGTTCACTCGGGAATTCACCCCTCCACTTT. The encoded protein is CASSSLGNSPLHF.

V and J are TRBV18 and TRBJ2-5, with a possible D match to TRBD2 (6 bases). The V end was cut by 2 bases, the J end by 1 base, with 17 bases between. The CDR3 totals 17 residues. CDR1 is KGHSH and CDR2 is LQKENI in the germline V gene. CDR3 bases: TGTGCCAGCTCACCAACGAACGCCCCTAGCGTCCAAGAGACCCAGTACTTC. It codes for CASSPTNAPSVQETQYF.

J is TRBJ1-5 and V is TRBV10-1; unclear D gene. The CDR3 totals 12 residues. V lost 2 bases and J 4 bases, leaving 3 bases between the germline ends. The germline V gene has CDR1 WNHNN and CDR2 SYGVQD (reference sequence). CDR3 loop: CASSEANQPQHF. The CDR3 DNA sequence: TGCGCCAGCAGTGAGGCGAATCAGCCCCAGCATTTT.

This sequence joins TRBV7-2 and TRBJ2-3, with D unresolved. This CDR3 spans 13 amino acids. V dropped 5 bases and J dropped 4 bases, with 10 bases sitting between them. Germline CDR1 is SGHTA and CDR2 is FQGNSA. The CDR3 DNA reads TGTGCCAGCAGCCCACGAGGCGCAGATACGCAGTATTTT. Translating it yields CASSPRGADTQYF.

This chain connects TRBV5-1 to TRBJ1-1, with 8 bases identical to TRBD1. Germline CDR1 SGHRS, CDR2 YFSETQ. CDR3 size: 16 residues. V trimming: 4 bases; J trimming: 3 bases; junction bases outside the gene matches: 11. CDR3 sequence reads: CASSQNPGGRDTEAFF. The CDR3 nucleotides are TGCGCCAGCAGCCAAAACCCAGGGGGCCGGGACACTGAAGCTTTCTTT.

As to this clone: Additional DNA sequences in this sample encode the identical CDR3. This chain links TRBV4-3 with TRBJ2-2, with a weak D call TRBD1 (5 bases). Germline-derived CDR1 and CDR2 are LGHNA and YSLEER. The CDR3 runs 16 residues. V lost 0 bases, J lost 0 bases, and 8 bases lay in between. CDR3 DNA: TGCGCCAGCAGCCAAGAGCCAGGGACGAACACCGGGGAGCTGTTTTTT. Amino acids: CASSQEPGTNTGELFF.

The V gene is TRBV4-2, the J gene TRBJ1-1, with 9 bases lining up with TRBD1. Germline CDR1 reads LGHNA; CDR2 reads YNFKEQ. V dropped 3 bases and J dropped 4; count of bases not matched to a gene: 6. The CDR3 consists of 15 residues. CDR3 sequence: CASSQGKQGATEAFF. DNA for the CDR3: TGTGCCAGCAGCCAGGGAAAACAGGGGGCCACTGAAGCTTTCTTT.

This chain joins TRBV24-1 and TRBJ2-5, with 9 positions matching TRBD1. This CDR3 is 14 amino acids long. The V gene's germline CDR1 is KGHDR and CDR2 SFDVKD. The V gene end was trimmed by 4 bases and the J gene end by 5 bases; junction bases not matched to a gene: 4. The CDR3 coding sequence is TGTGCCACCAGTGACTGGGACAGGGAGGAGACCCAGTACTTC. Encoded protein: CATSDWDREETQYF.

The chain combines TRBV5-5 with TRBJ2-7, with D maybe TRBD1 (6 bases). CDR1 is SGHKS, CDR2 YYEKEE, per germline (reference sequence). This CDR3 is built from 14 residues. V lost 4 bases to trimming and J lost 2 bases, with 13 bases between them. The CDR3 spells CASSPGVGAYEQYF. CDR3 DNA sequence: TGTGCCAGCAGCCCAGGGGTAGGGGCCTACGAGCAGTACTTC.

The chain combines TRBV5-6 with TRBJ2-3, with a possible D match to TRBD2 (5 bases). CDR1 is SGHDT, CDR2 YYEEEE, per germline. The CDR3 spans 18 residues. V gave up 1 base and J gave up 1 base, with 19 bases separating them. This CDR3 reads CASSLRTSGRQRTDTQYF. The CDR3 DNA sequence: TGTGCCAGCAGCTTGCGGACTTCAGGACGTCAGCGCACAGATACGCAGTATTTT.

The chain links TRBV5-6 to TRBJ1-4; D uncertain. The germline V gene has CDR1 SGHDT and CDR2 YYEEEE. Deletions cut 4 bases from V and 6 bases from J, with 13 bases between. The CDR3 covers 14 residues. The CDR3 is CASSPRGTDEKLFF. CDR3 in DNA: TGTGCCAGCAGCCCTCGGGGAACAGATGAAAAACTGTTTTTT.

The chain recombines TRBV9 with TRBJ1-5, with D possibly being TRBD1 (6 bases). Between the trimmed V and J ends, which lost 4 bases and 0 bases, there was a span of 14 bases. There are 16 residues in the CDR3. The germline gives CDR1 SGDLS, CDR2 YYNGEE. The CDR3 loop reads CASSPGAGASNQPQHF. CDR3 DNA: TGTGCCAGCAGCCCCGGGGCGGGGGCTAGCAATCAGCCCCAGCATTTT.

This clone appeared a single time. The chain is built from TRBV30 and TRBJ2-1, with D perhaps matching TRBD2 (6 bases). The V gene lost 1 base and the J gene lost 4 bases, with 17 bases spanning the gap. Germline V gene lookup returns CDR1 GTSNPN and CDR2 SVGIG (reference sequence). The CDR3 is 16 amino acids. CDR3 nucleotide sequence: TGTGCCTGGAGTGGGGCCGGGCTAGCGCTATACAATGAGCAGTTCTTC. Its translation: CAWSGAGLALYNEQFF.

The chain has TRBV10-3 and TRBJ2-5; no clear D gene. The V and J ends lost 0 bases and 3 bases respectively, with 8 bases between them. This CDR3 has 14 amino acids. Germline CDR1 ENHRY, CDR2 SYGVKD. CDR3 coding DNA: TGTGCCATCAGTGAGTCGTGGGCTGAAGAGACCCAGTACTTC. It codes for CAISESWAEETQYF.

This chain uses TRBV7-8 with TRBJ2-1; 7 bases are shared with TRBD1. The junction had 6 bases not matched to a gene; V was cut back by 6 bases and J by 7 bases. From germline, CDR1 is SGHVS and CDR2 FQNEAQ. This CDR3 comprises 13 residues. The DNA of the CDR3 is TGTGCCAGCAGGCTTAACAGGGGAAATGAGCAGTTCTTC. Its translation is CASRLNRGNEQFF.

The gene calls are TRBV18 and TRBJ1-1, with D possibly being TRBD1 (6 bases). V was shortened by 0 bases and J by 5 bases, with 13 bases between the two germline ends. Germline V gene lookup returns CDR1 KGHSH and CDR2 LQKENI. The CDR3 consists of 15 residues. The CDR3 bases are TGTGCCAGCTCACCACCGGTCAGGGGAGAGACTGAAGCTTTCTTT. Protein: CASSPPVRGETEAFF. Combining the CDR3 with reference TRBV18 and TRBJ1-1 gives the whole variable domain NAGVMQNPRHLVRRRGQEARLRCSPMKGHSHVYWYRQLPEEGLKFMVYLQKENIIDESGMPKERFSAEFPKEGPSILRIQQVVRGDSAAYFCASSPPVRGETEAFFGQGTRLTVV.

About this clone itself: The same CDR3 can be traced to other DNA sequences in this sample. This sequence joins TRBV28 and TRBJ2-2; tentative D call: TRBD2 (6 bases). Germline V gene lookup returns CDR1 MDHEN and CDR2 SYDVKM. V was pared by 3 bases and J by 1 base, with 6 bases between. The CDR3 contains 14 residues. The CDR3 DNA sequence: TGTGCCAGCAGTTTGGAGGGGAACACCGGGGAGCTGTTTTTT. As protein: CASSLEGNTGELFF.

This rearrangement joins TRBV28 to TRBJ1-1, with TRBD1 as a possible D gene (5 bases). V lost 8 bases and J lost 3, with 19 bases in between. The CDR3 is 15 amino acids. Per germline, CDR1 MDHEN and CDR2 SYDVKM. The CDR3 loop is CASSQRGYKDTEAFF. CDR3 nucleotides: TGTGCCAGCTCCCAAAGGGGATATAAGGACACTGAAGCTTTCTTT.

The V call is TRBV5-4, the J call TRBJ1-2; D gene unclear. V gave up 4 bases and J gave up 5 bases, with 12 bases separating them. Germline assignment: CDR1 SGHNT and CDR2 YYREEE (reference sequence). CDR3 length: 13 residues. CDR3: CASSSWAEYGYTF. For the CDR3, the DNA is TGTGCCAGCAGCAGCTGGGCCGAATATGGCTACACCTTC.

This chain connects TRBV7-9 to TRBJ2-1; a weak D match, TRBD1 (6 bases). The germline V and J ends were trimmed by 3 bases and 10 bases, with 16 bases remaining between them. Germline V gene data show CDR1 as SEHNR and CDR2 as FQNEAQ (reference sequence). This CDR3 has 14 residues. The CDR3: CASSFRQAGGEQFF. DNA of the CDR3: TGTGCCAGCAGCTTCCGACAGGCGGGTGGGGAGCAGTTCTTC.

Only a few counts were recorded for this clone. CDR3 sequence: CASSQVSGDNEKLFF. In nucleotides, the CDR3 is TGCGCCAGCAGCCAAGTATCGGGGGATAATGAAAAACTGTTTTTT. This chain connects TRBV4-1 to TRBJ1-4; D may be TRBD1 (5 bases). Germline-derived CDR1 and CDR2 are MGHRA and YSYEKL. Trimming stripped 1 base from V and 4 bases from J, with 10 bases between. This CDR3 contains 15 residues.

This clone was counted a single time. The J gene is TRBJ2-1, the V gene TRBV5-1, with 8 bases that match TRBD1. The length of the CDR3 is 14 residues. Germline-derived CDR1 and CDR2 are SGHRS and YFSETQ. Losses at the gene ends were 0 bases for V and 8 bases for J; bases not matched to a gene: 4. The CDR3 spells CASSLGQGADEQFF. DNA of the CDR3: TGCGCCAGCAGCTTGGGCCAGGGGGCCGATGAGCAGTTCTTC.